The 19 T cell receptor beta chains in this list originate from one sample, sequenced in a study of regulatory T cells in long-lasting Graves disease. CDR3 regions were amplified by Arm-PCR using iRepertoire HTBI primers to build TCR beta libraries. TCRdb itself ran the multiplex PCR reads through MiXCR, one entry per CDR3 protein. This table holds under 250,000 distinct CDR3 sequences, approximately 18% found once. As to time point: newly diagnosed GD, antithyroid drugs for less than 3 months. The TCR library used RNA extracted from PBMCs. These data were likewise used in another study, on T cells in Graves' hyperthyroidism and ophthalmopathy.

Sequenced material: peripheral blood mononuclear cells (PBMCs), taken at new diagnosis, from a patient treated with antithyroid drugs. The receptor source for this set is a woman in her twenties or thirties with Graves disease.

This clonotype showed up many times. The chain combines TRBV6-2 or TRBV6-3 with TRBJ2-3, with 7 bases fitting TRBD1. The trim removed 7 bases at V and 2 bases at J, leaving 9 bases unmatched. Germline CDR1 MNHEY, CDR2 SVGEGT. The CDR3 length is 15 residues. CDR3 sequence: CASTTTGSPTDTQYF. CDR3 nucleotides: TGTGCCAGCACTACGACAGGGAGTCCCACAGATACGCAGTATTTT.

This clonotype was found many times. The CDR3 is CAIGRTGENYGYTF. The DNA for the CDR3 is TGTGCCATCGGAAGGACAGGGGAAAACTATGGCTACACCTTC. The chain couples TRBV10-3 to TRBJ1-2; 9 bases line up with TRBD1. Germline CDR1 ENHRY, CDR2 SYGVKD. This CDR3 comprises 14 residues. V shed 8 bases and J 2 bases; nucleotides not matched to a gene: 6.

This clonotype has a count of ten or more. The chain is built from TRBV7-2 and TRBJ1-5, with D perhaps matching TRBD1 (5 bases). Per the germline V gene, CDR1 is SGHTA and CDR2 is FQGNSA. This CDR3 is 15 amino acids long. V was pared by 5 bases and J by 2 bases, with 13 bases between. The CDR3 sequence is CASSQAGMGNQPQHF. The CDR3 region has the DNA TGTGCCAGCAGCCAGGCAGGGATGGGCAATCAGCCCCAGCATTTT.

This clonotype was recorded at least ten times. J is TRBJ2-3 and V is TRBV5-1, with 9 nucleotides matching TRBD2. The CDR3 sequence is 16 residues long. CDR1 and CDR2 from the germline V gene are SGHRS and YFSETQ. The trim removed 3 bases at V and 0 bases at J, leaving 5 bases unmatched. As DNA, the CDR3 is TGCGCCAGCAGCTCGGGGCTAGCGGGAAGCACAGATACGCAGTATTTT. This translates into CASSSGLAGSTDTQYF. Filled out from reference TRBV5-1 and TRBJ2-3, the complete variable domain reads KAGVTQTPRYLIKTRGQQVTLSCSPISGHRSVSWYQQTPGQGLQFLFEYFSETQRNKGNFPGRFSGRQFSNSRSEMNVSTLELGDSALYLCASSSGLAGSTDTQYFGPGTRLTVL.

Comment on this clonotype: Possible read error: a much larger clone is one base away. This chain uses TRBV7-2 with TRBJ2-2; TRBD2 agrees at 8 bases. This CDR3 region has 17 residues. CDR1 and CDR2 (germline): SGHTA, FQGNSA. CDR3 DNA sequence: TGTGTCAGCAGCTTCGCTCGGGGGGGGGCGAACACCGGGGAGCTGTTTTTT. This sequence encodes CVSSFARGGANTGELFF.

This clonotype has a handful of counts. The chain employs TRBV18 and TRBJ1-2, with D possibly TRBD1 on 5 matching bases. V lost 0 bases, J lost 2 bases, and 10 bases lay in between. Looked up from germline, CDR1 is KGHSH and CDR2 is LQKENI. This CDR3 comprises 15 residues. The CDR3 DNA reads as TGTGCCAGCTCACCACCGTTAGGGGTCAACTATGGCTACACCTTC. Residues: CASSPPLGVNYGYTF.

As regards this clonotype: A much larger clone lies one base from this, so it may be a read error. This chain joins TRBV20-1 and TRBJ2-4; possibly TRBD2 for D (5 bases). Germline V gene lookup returns CDR1 DFQATT and CDR2 SNEGSKA (reference sequence). The CDR3 is 14 residues long. The CDR3 protein is CSARDRGSKSIQYF. The CDR3 nucleotides are TGCAGTGCTAGAGATCGGGGTTCCAAAAGCATTCAGTACTTC.

This clonotype was picked up many times. CDR3 bases: TGTGCCAGCAGCCAAAACCGGGGTAATGAAAAACTGTTTTTT. Its translation: CASSQNRGNEKLFF. The chain uses TRBV3-1 and TRBJ1-4; D is ambiguous. The CDR3 runs 14 residues. Looked up from germline, CDR1 is LGHDT and CDR2 is YNNKEL (reference sequence). V lost 2 bases, J lost 4 bases, and 8 bases lay in between. Together with reference TRBV3-1 and TRBJ1-4, the CDR3 gives the full variable domain: DTAVSQTPKYLVTQMGNDKSIKCEQNLGHDTMYWYKQDSKKFLKIMFSYNNKELIINETVPNRFSPKSPDKAHLNLHINSLELGDSAVYFCASSQNRGNEKLFFGSGTQLSVL.

This clonotype was seen ten or more times. CDR3 residues: CASSLEGQGVSPLHF. CDR3 DNA: TGTGCCAGCAGCTTGGAGGGACAGGGGGTCTCACCCCTCCACTTT. The J gene is TRBJ1-6, the V gene TRBV5-8; 11 bases line up with TRBD1. The germline gives CDR1 SGHTS, CDR2 YDEGEE. The CDR3 totals 15 residues. Trimming cost V 0 bases and J 10 bases; bases outside gene matches: 3.

As to this clonotype: An end of the junction does not agree with germline; a read error may underlie this. The chain employs TRBV7-7 and TRBJ2-5, with 13 nucleotides matching TRBD2. This CDR3 is 17 amino acids long. Germline loops: CDR1 SSHAT, CDR2 FNYEAQ (reference sequence). This CDR3 reads CASSPSLGLAGVETQYF. In DNA form, the CDR3 reads TGTGCTAGCAGCCCCTCCCTAGGACTAGCGGGAGTAGAGACCCAGTACTTC.

As for this clonotype: With a far larger clone one base away, a read error is the likely cause. The J gene is TRBJ2-3, the V gene TRBV28; D gene unclear. The J call is uncertain, as TRBJ1-1 better fits the DNA end. The CDR3 has 13 amino acids. Germline loops: CDR1 MDHEN, CDR2 SYDVKM. CDR3 protein: CASSLRRNTGAFF. The CDR3 DNA follows: TGTGCCAGCAGTTTAAGGAGGAACACTGGAGCTTTCTTT.

J is TRBJ1-2 and V is TRBV20-1; D might be TRBD1 (5 bases). This CDR3 contains 13 residues. The germline V gene has CDR1 DFQATT and CDR2 SNEGSKA (reference sequence). The ends were cut back, 2 bases at V and 2 bases at J, with 9 bases in the middle. CDR3 loop: CSARQGENYGYTF. DNA of the CDR3: TGCAGTGCTAGACAGGGTGAAAACTATGGCTACACCTTC.

This clonotype was seen repeatedly, ten times or more. The CDR3 loop reads CASSELWGPIGEQFF. For the CDR3, the DNA is TGCGCCAGCAGTGAGTTGTGGGGCCCGATTGGTGAGCAGTTCTTC. The chain recombines TRBV10-2 with TRBJ2-1; perhaps TRBD1 as D (5 bases). This CDR3 has 15 amino acids. CDR1 WSHSY and CDR2 SAAADI come from the germline V gene. The V gene lost 1 base and the J gene lost 9 bases, with 16 bases spanning the gap.

This clonotype was seen at least ten times. This chain joins TRBV7-9 and TRBJ2-2; perhaps TRBD1 as D (5 bases). The V gene lost 2 bases and the J gene lost 2 bases, with 9 bases spanning the gap. This CDR3 is 15 amino acids long. Germline V CDR1 and CDR2: SEHNR, FQNEAQ (reference sequence). CDR3 loop: CASSLYTGNTGELFF. As DNA, the CDR3 is TGTGCCAGCAGCTTATACACAGGAAACACCGGGGAGCTGTTTTTT.

The CDR3: CASSLVRGGSGNTIYF. The DNA for the CDR3 is TGTGCCAGCAGCTTAGTCAGGGGAGGGTCTGGAAACACCATATATTTT. This chain uses TRBV7-8 with TRBJ1-3; D might be TRBD1 (6 bases). Trimming took off 1 base at V and 1 base at J, with 11 bases between the two ends. CDR1 SGHVS and CDR2 FQNEAQ come from the germline V gene. This CDR3 region has 16 residues. Based on the CDR3 plus reference TRBV7-8 and TRBJ1-3, the full variable domain is GAGVSQSPRYKVAKRGQDVALRCDPISGHVSLFWYQQALGQGPEFLTYFQNEAQLDKSGLPSDRFFAERPEGSVSTLKIQRTQQEDSAVYLCASSLVRGGSGNTIYFGEGSWLTVV.

This clonotype has at least ten counts. The gene calls are TRBV12-3 or TRBV12-4 and TRBJ1-2; the D is unclear. This CDR3 contains 13 residues. Trimming shortened V by 2 bases and J by 2 bases, and 6 bases separated the two germline ends. The CDR3 spells CASSLFRNYGYTF. The CDR3, as DNA: TGTGCCAGCAGTTTATTCAGAAACTATGGCTACACCTTC.

A remark on this clonotype: A read error likely explains this, since a far larger clone differs by one base. The V gene is TRBV11-2, the J gene TRBJ2-1; no clear D gene. Germline CDR1 SGHAT, CDR2 FQNNGV. The CDR3 runs 12 residues. This chain's CDR3 is CASSLTRGERFF. CDR3 coding DNA: TGTGCCAGCAGCTTGACTCGTGGAGAGCGGTTCTTC.

Ten or more counts support this clonotype. The genes are TRBV28 and TRBJ1-1; D is unclear. Deletions cut 3 bases from V and 1 base from J, with 6 bases between. The germline CDR1 and CDR2 sequences are MDHEN and SYDVKM. The CDR3 loop spans 13 amino acids. The CDR3 sequence: CASSFLSNTEAFF. CDR3 nucleotide sequence: TGTGCCAGCAGTTTTCTTTCGAACACTGAAGCTTTCTTT.

There are many counts of this clonotype. The J gene is TRBJ2-3, the V gene TRBV30; 8 bases agree with TRBD2. Germline V gene sequence: CDR1 GTSNPN, CDR2 SVGIG (reference sequence). J gave up 0 bases and V 1 base, and 9 bases lay outside the gene matches. The CDR3 has 17 amino acids. CDR3 nucleotide sequence: TGTGCCTGGAGTGAAATCGGGAGGGGCGAAAGCACAGATACGCAGTATTTT. Amino acid sequence: CAWSEIGRGESTDTQYF.